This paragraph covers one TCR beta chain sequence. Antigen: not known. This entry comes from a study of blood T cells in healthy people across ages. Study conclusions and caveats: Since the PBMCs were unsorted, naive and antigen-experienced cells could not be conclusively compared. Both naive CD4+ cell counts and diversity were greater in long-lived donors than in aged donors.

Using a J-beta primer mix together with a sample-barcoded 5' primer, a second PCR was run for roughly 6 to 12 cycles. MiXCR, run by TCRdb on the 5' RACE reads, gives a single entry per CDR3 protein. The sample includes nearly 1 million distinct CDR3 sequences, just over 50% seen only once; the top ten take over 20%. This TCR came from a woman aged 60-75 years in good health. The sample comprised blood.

DNA of the CDR3: TGTGCCAGCAGCTCCAGGACAGGGCGTGTTTCACCCCTCCACTTT. It codes for CASSSRTGRVSPLHF. The V and J genes are TRBV11-1 and TRBJ1-6, with 8 nucleotides matching TRBD1. Trimming removed 4 bases from V and 9 bases from J; junction bases left unmatched: 8. The CDR3 totals 15 residues. Germline-derived CDR1 and CDR2 are SGHAT and FQDESV (reference sequence).